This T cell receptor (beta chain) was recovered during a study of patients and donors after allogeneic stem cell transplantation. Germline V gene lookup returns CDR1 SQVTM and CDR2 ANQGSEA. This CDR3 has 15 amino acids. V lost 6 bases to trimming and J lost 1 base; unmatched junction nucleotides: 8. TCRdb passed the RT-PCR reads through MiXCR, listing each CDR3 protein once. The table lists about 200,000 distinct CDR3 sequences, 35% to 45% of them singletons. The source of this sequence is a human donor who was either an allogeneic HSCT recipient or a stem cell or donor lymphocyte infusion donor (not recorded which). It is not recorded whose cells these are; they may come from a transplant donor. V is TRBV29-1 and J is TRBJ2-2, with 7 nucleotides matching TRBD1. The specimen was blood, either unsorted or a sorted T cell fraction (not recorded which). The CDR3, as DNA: TGCAGCGTGCTCACCGGGACAGTGAACACCGGGGAGCTGTTTTTT. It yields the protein CSVLTGTVNTGELFF.